This T cell receptor (beta chain) was identified in a study of T cell clonotyping in hematopoietic cell transplantation. On this clone: The antigen is unknown.

Produced via immunoSEQ multiplex PCR; TCRdb's table is partial and in-frame only. The repertoire holds 25,000 to 35,000 clones, with approximately 96% as singletons. Broader study findings: Graft donor and pretransplant recipient Inverse Simpson Index values predicted broader posttransplant TCR diversity. No sorting was done, leaving CD4 and CD8 contributions mixed.

The germline gives CDR1 MNHEY, CDR2 SVGAGI. The CDR3 is 13 amino acids. With 6 bases removed from V and 3 bases from J, the gap between germline ends came to 12 bases. The V gene is TRBV6-5, the J gene TRBJ2-7; no clear D gene. The TCR was taken from a man aged 45-65 years in good health. Some clones in this sample may be carry-over from other donors' samples. Source material: peripheral blood mononuclear cells. CDR3 bases: TGTGCCAGCAGCTCAAGAACTGGCTACGAGCAGTACTTC. The encoded protein is CASSSRTGYEQYF.